A selection of T cell receptor beta chains follows, all from one sample in a study of cytomegalovirus exposure and HLA in healthy donors. Sequenced by immunoSEQ multiplex PCR; TCRdb stores in-frame clones only, minus some. The sample carries 95,000 to 150,000 clones, roughly four fifths recorded once. The sample taken for sequencing was PBMCs. The receptors come from a man in his forties or fifties in good health and CMV-seronegative. CDR3s include the opening cysteine and the closing phenylalanine or tryptophan. D genes are given only for firm matches. Rows give clone size only sometimes, using once, few, many, or a class for an expanded clone.

clone_size	d_call	j_call	v_call	cdr3_aa	cdr3_nt
.	TRBD1	TRBJ1-5	TRBV18	CASSPRDREQPQHF	TGTGCCAGCTCACCCCGGGACAGGGAACAGCCCCAGCATTTT
.	.	TRBJ1-4	TRBV2	CAMFTHSSEGLFF	TGTGCCATGTTTACCCACAGTTCTGAAGGACTGTTTTTT
.	TRBD2	TRBJ2-1	TRBV18	CASSPSTSGGDEQFF	TGTGCCAGCTCACCATCGACTAGCGGGGGTGATGAGCAGTTCTTC
.	.	TRBJ2-7	TRBV2	CASSEARQVYEQYF	TGTGCCAGCAGTGAAGCGAGACAGGTTTACGAGCAGTACTTC
once	.	TRBJ1-2	TRBV27	CASSLLGEEAKGYTF	TGTGCCAGCAGTTTACTGGGGGAGGAGGCGAAAGGCTACACCTTC
.	.	TRBJ2-2	TRBV7-9	CASSPDTGELFF	TGTGCCAGCAGCCCAGACACCGGGGAGCTGTTTTTT
few	.	TRBJ2-7	TRBV19	CASSGGAEQYF	TGTGCCAGTAGTGGAGGGGCCGAGCAGTACTTC
.	.	TRBJ2-7	TRBV5-1	CASSRETTYEQYF	TGCGCCAGCAGTAGGGAGACAACCTACGAGCAGTACTTC
few	.	TRBJ2-5	TRBV7-2	CASSPYIEETQYF	TGTGCCAGCAGCCCCTATATAGAAGAGACCCAGTACTTC
.	TRBD1	TRBJ1-2	TRBV28	CASSEGTVGYTF	TGTGCCAGCAGTGAGGGGACAGTTGGCTACACCTTC
.	TRBD1	TRBJ1-5	TRBV30	CAWSPRGTGSNQPQHF	TGTGCCTGGAGTCCCCGAGGGACAGGGAGCAATCAGCCCCAGCATTTT
.	.	TRBJ2-7	TRBV7-9	CASSLRQPAYEQYF	TGTGCCAGCAGCTTAAGACAGCCCGCCTACGAGCAGTACTTC
.	TRBD1	TRBJ1-5	TRBV7-9	CASAPGTGVQPQHF	TGTGCCAGCGCTCCCGGGACAGGGGTACAGCCCCAGCATTTT
.	TRBD1	TRBJ2-4	TRBV29-1	CSVGQGLNSQYF	TGCAGCGTTGGACAGGGTTTAAACAGTCAGTACTTC
.	.	TRBJ1-2	TRBV19	CASSIDGVMVDGCTF	TGTGCCAGTAGTATAGACGGGGTAATGGTCGATGGCTGCACCTTC
.	TRBD1	TRBJ1-1	TRBV7-2	CASSLAGTAMNTEAFF	TGTGCCAGCAGCTTAGCCGGGACAGCAATGAACACTGAAGCTTTCTTT
once	.	TRBJ2-7	TRBV18	CASSPSRVWAYEQYF	TGTGCCAGCTCACCCTCTAGAGTATGGGCCTACGAGCAGTACTTC
.	TRBD1	TRBJ1-1	TRBV27	CASSLLPEGARTEAFF	TGTGCCAGCAGTCTCCTCCCCGAGGGGGCTCGGACTGAAGCTTTCTTT
.	TRBD1	TRBJ2-7	TRBV23-1	CASSQTGDRGPYEQYF	TGCGCCAGCAGTCAAACGGGGGACAGGGGGCCTTACGAGCAGTACTTC
few	.	TRBJ1-2	TRBV6-1	CASSEFGGFLGYTF	TGTGCCAGCAGTGAATTCGGGGGTTTCCTCGGCTACACCTTC
once	.	TRBJ1-3	TRBV28	CASRPHGGPGNTIYF	TGTGCCAGCAGACCGCACGGGGGACCTGGAAACACCATATATTTT
.	.	TRBJ1-4	TRBV29-1	CSAIRSFGEKLFF	TGCAGCGCGATAAGAAGCTTCGGTGAAAAACTGTTTTTT
.	.	TRBJ1-4	TRBV19	CASKDRRATNEKLFF	TGTGCCAGTAAGGACAGACGTGCAACTAATGAAAAACTGTTTTTT
.	TRBD1	TRBJ1-5	TRBV30	CAWGQGLNQPQHF	TGTGCCTGGGGACAGGGGTTGAATCAGCCCCAGCATTTT
.	.	TRBJ2-7	TRBV7-2	CASSPSREQYF	TGTGCCAGCAGCCCGAGTCGGGAGCAGTACTTC
once	.	TRBJ1-3	TRBV2	CASSEAPIGGNTIYF	TGTGCCAGCAGTGAAGCCCCCATCGGTGGAAACACCATATATTTT
.	.	TRBJ2-2	TRBV9	CASSGVTHRTARGTGELFF	TGTGCCAGCAGCGGAGTCACGCATCGGACAGCTAGGGGCACCGGGGAGCTGTTTTTT
.	TRBD2	TRBJ2-7	TRBV18	CASSPPVSGLGYEQYF	TGTGCCAGCTCACCACCGGTTTCGGGACTAGGATACGAGCAGTACTTC
.	.	TRBJ1-1	TRBV11-2	CASSLVGSNTEAFF	TGTGCCAGCAGCTTAGTGGGCAGCAACACTGAAGCTTTCTTT
.	.	TRBJ2-1	TRBV28	CASRDSNSYNEQFF	TGTGCCAGCAGGGACAGCAACTCCTACAATGAGCAGTTCTTC
.	TRBD2	TRBJ2-1	TRBV4-1	CASSHLVVAGVYEQFF	TGCGCCAGCAGCCACCTTGTTGTAGCGGGAGTTTATGAGCAGTTCTTC